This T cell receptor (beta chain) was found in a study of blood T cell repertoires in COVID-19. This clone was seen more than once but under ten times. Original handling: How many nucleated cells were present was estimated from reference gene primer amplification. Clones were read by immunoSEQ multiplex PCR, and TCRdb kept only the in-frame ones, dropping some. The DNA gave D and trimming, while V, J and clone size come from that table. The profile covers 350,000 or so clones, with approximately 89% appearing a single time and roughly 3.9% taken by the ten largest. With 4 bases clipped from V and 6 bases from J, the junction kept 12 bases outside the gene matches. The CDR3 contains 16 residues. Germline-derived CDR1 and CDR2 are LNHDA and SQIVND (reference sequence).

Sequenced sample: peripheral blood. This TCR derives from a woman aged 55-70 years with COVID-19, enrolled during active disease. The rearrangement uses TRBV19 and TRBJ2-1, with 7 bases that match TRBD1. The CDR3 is CASSTDRVTIGNEQFF. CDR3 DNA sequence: TGTGCCAGTAGTACCGACAGGGTAACGATAGGCAATGAGCAGTTCTTC.